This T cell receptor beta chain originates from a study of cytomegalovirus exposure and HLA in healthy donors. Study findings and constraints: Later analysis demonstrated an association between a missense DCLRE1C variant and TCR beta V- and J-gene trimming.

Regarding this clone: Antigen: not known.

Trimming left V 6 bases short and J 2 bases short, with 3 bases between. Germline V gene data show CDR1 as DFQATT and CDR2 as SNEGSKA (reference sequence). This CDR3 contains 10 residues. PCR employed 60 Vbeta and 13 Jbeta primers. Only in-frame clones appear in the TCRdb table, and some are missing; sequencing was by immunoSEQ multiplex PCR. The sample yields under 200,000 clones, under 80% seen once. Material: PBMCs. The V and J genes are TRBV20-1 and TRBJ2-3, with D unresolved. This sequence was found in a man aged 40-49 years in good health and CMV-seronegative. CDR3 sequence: CSAITDTQYF. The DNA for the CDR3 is TGCAGTGCCATCACAGATACGCAGTATTTT.